What follows are 27 T cell receptor beta chains derived from one specimen sequenced in a study of shared clonotypes between healthy human individuals. The repertoire was sequenced with immunoSEQ multiplex PCR; TCRdb's copy has only in-frame clones and lacks some. The sample consists of some 1,100,000 clones, about 80% of them appearing once. Material: memory CD4+ T cells from PBMCs. Regarding subset: CD45RA-negative fraction. The receptors here all came from a young man in good health. Some clones in this sample may be carry-over from other donors' samples.

The CDR3 region is CASSPYGPNEQFF. In DNA form, the CDR3 reads TGCGCCAGCAGCCCTTACGGCCCCAATGAGCAGTTCTTC. The chain carries TRBV5-1 and TRBJ2-1; D ambiguous. The ends were cut back, 4 bases at V and 6 bases at J, with 11 bases in the middle. Germline CDR1 SGHRS, CDR2 YFSETQ. The CDR3 extends over 13 amino acids.

The rearrangement uses TRBV19 and TRBJ2-7; D possibly uses TRBD1 or TRBD2 (5 bases each). Deletions cut 10 bases from V and 6 bases from J, with 22 bases between. CDR1 is LNHDA, CDR2 SQIVND, per germline (reference sequence). The CDR3 has 14 amino acids. The CDR3, as DNA: TGTGCCACCCAACAGGTCGCCGGGGTACCCGAGCAGTACTTC. It translates to CATQQVAGVPEQYF. The full variable domain, its missing parts supplied by reference TRBV19 and TRBJ2-7, is DGGITQSPKYLFRKEGQNVTLSCEQNLNHDAMYWYRQDPGQGLRLIYYSQIVNDFQKGDIAEGYSVSREKKESFPLTVTSAQKNPTAFYLCATQQVAGVPEQYFGPGTRLTVT.

This clone was detected ten times or more. This chain connects TRBV28 to TRBJ2-1; 11 nucleotides line up with TRBD2. V trimming: 6 bases; J trimming: 10 bases; junction bases outside the gene matches: 14. CDR1 MDHEN and CDR2 SYDVKM come from the germline V gene. CDR3 size: 16 residues. CDR3 sequence reads: CASREIAGGTTREQFF. The CDR3 nucleotides are TGTGCCAGCAGGGAGATAGCGGGAGGGACCACGAGGGAGCAGTTCTTC.

V gene TRBV5-6 combines with J gene TRBJ2-5, with D perhaps given as TRBD1 or TRBD2 (5 bases each). This CDR3 spans 14 amino acids. Trimming took off 4 bases at V and 2 bases at J, with 12 bases between the two ends. Looked up from germline, CDR1 is SGHDT and CDR2 is YYEEEE. The CDR3 nucleotides read TGTGCCAGCAGCCTCGGGACGATGCAAGAGACCCAGTACTTC. Its translation: CASSLGTMQETQYF.

This chain joins TRBV1 and TRBJ2-1; the D call TRBD2 from the table was never checked on the DNA. TRBV1 is deemed a pseudogene. The CDR3 loop spans 9 amino acids. DNA for the CDR3: TGCACCAGCAGCCATATTAAGTTCTTC. This gives the protein CTSSHIKFF.

The chain carries TRBV6-1 and TRBJ1-5; TRBD1 might be the D (6 bases). Trimming took 1 base from V and 6 from J, leaving 16 bases between them. The CDR3 is 16 amino acids. Germline V CDR1 and CDR2: MNHNS, SASEGT. CDR3 coding DNA: TGTGCCAGCAGTGAAGATCCCCACAGGGAAAGTCAGCCCCAGCATTTT. Residues: CASSEDPHRESQPQHF.

V and J are TRBV30 and TRBJ1-1; D perhaps matches TRBD1 (5 bases). The CDR3 covers 14 residues. The ends were cut back, 2 bases at V and 3 bases at J, with 13 bases in the middle. In germline, CDR1 is GTSNPN, CDR2 SVGIG (reference sequence). The CDR3 coding sequence is TGTGCCTGGAGTCGGGGGGGAAAGGACACTGAAGCTTTCTTT. This encodes CAWSRGGKDTEAFF.

This clone was seen only a few times. The rearrangement uses TRBV2 and TRBJ1-2, with D perhaps TRBD1 (6 bases). Trimming took 4 bases from V and 4 from J, leaving 7 bases between them. The CDR3 consists of 12 residues. In germline, CDR1 is SNHLY, CDR2 FYNNEI. CDR3 sequence reads: CASSGDTYGYTF. CDR3 nucleotide sequence: TGTGCCAGCAGTGGGGACACCTATGGCTACACCTTC.

This clone has only one observation. The rearrangement links TRBV7-2 to TRBJ1-1; D gene ambiguous. V shed 5 bases and J shed 8 bases, with 15 bases lying between them. The CDR3 consists of 13 residues. CDR1 is SGHTA, CDR2 FQGNSA, per germline. DNA of the CDR3: TGTGCCAGCAGCCAAATACGGGTCACCGAAGCTTTCTTT. Translating gives CASSQIRVTEAFF.

The chain uses TRBV14 and TRBJ2-7; unclear D gene. The CDR3 spans 11 residues. Trimming removed 0 bases from V and 8 bases from J, with 5 bases in between. CDR1 is SGHDN, CDR2 FVKESK, per germline. As DNA, the CDR3 is TGTGCCAGCAGCCAAGAACGGCAGCAGTACTTC. Translating it yields CASSQERQQYF.

The chain employs TRBV5-5 and TRBJ2-7; the D is unclear. Between the trimmed V and J ends, which lost 4 bases and 4 bases, there was a span of 6 bases. CDR1 is SGHKS and CDR2 is YYEKEE in the germline V gene (reference sequence). This CDR3 region has 11 residues. CDR3 bases: TGTGCCAGCAGCCTCAATTACGAGCAGTACTTC. This sequence encodes CASSLNYEQYF.

The gene calls are TRBV28 and TRBJ1-1; unclear D gene. Germline V gives CDR1 MDHEN, CDR2 SYDVKM. This CDR3 region has 11 residues. Trimming left V 1 base short and J 6 bases short, with 3 bases between. DNA of the CDR3: TGTGCCAGCAGTTTATTTTCTGAAGCTTTCTTT. Residues: CASSLFSEAFF. The complete variable domain, with remaining parts taken from reference TRBV28 and TRBJ1-1, reads DVKVTQSSRYLVKRTGEKVFLECVQDMDHENMFWYRQDPGLGLRLIYFSYDVKMKEKGDIPEGYSVSREKKERFSLILESASTNQTSMYLCASSLFSEAFFGQGTRLTVV.

CDR3 amino acids: CASSLWTASSYNEQFF. CDR3 nucleotides: TGCGCCAGCAGCTTGTGGACAGCGAGCTCCTACAATGAGCAGTTCTTC. The chain uses TRBV5-1 and TRBJ2-1; D may be TRBD1 (6 bases). The CDR3 is 16 residues long. V was cut by 1 base and J by 0 bases, with 11 bases left in between. Per germline, CDR1 SGHRS and CDR2 YFSETQ.

This clone was found a few times. The CDR3 nucleotides read TGTGCCAGCAGCTCTCACAGGAACACTGAAGCTTTCTTT. Translated, it gives CASSSHRNTEAFF. The V and J genes are TRBV7-3 and TRBJ1-1, with D uncertain. The V gene's germline CDR1 is SGHTA and CDR2 FQGTGA. CDR3 size: 13 residues. V shed 4 bases and J shed 1 base, with 7 bases lying between them.

The chain joins TRBV11-2 to TRBJ2-1; D unclear. The germline CDR1 and CDR2 sequences are SGHAT and FQNNGV. The V gene lost 1 base and the J gene lost 4 bases, with 8 bases spanning the gap. This CDR3 has 14 amino acids. CDR3: CASSLVVGYNEQFF. In DNA, the CDR3 is TGTGCCAGCAGCTTAGTAGTGGGGTACAATGAGCAGTTCTTC.

This chain connects TRBV5-6 to TRBJ2-2, with D possibly being TRBD2 (5 bases). The germline gives CDR1 SGHDT, CDR2 YYEEEE. V gave up 4 bases and J gave up 3 bases, with 13 bases separating them. CDR3 size: 15 residues. The DNA of the CDR3 is TGTGCCAGCAGCCCCCTCGGGGATTACACCGGGGAGCTGTTTTTT. Translating it yields CASSPLGDYTGELFF.

V and J are TRBV25-1 and TRBJ1-1; D unclear. This CDR3 has 15 residues. V lost 3 bases and J 4 bases, leaving 15 bases between the germline ends. Germline V CDR1 and CDR2: MGHDK, SYGVNS. The CDR3 nucleotides read TGTGCCAGCAGTGACATTTTAGGCTGGGGCACTGAAGCTTTCTTT. Its protein product is CASSDILGWGTEAFF. The whole variable domain, filled in from reference TRBV25-1 and TRBJ1-1, reads EADIYQTPRYLVIGTGKKITLECSQTMGHDKMYWYQQDPGMELHLIHYSYGVNSTEKGDLSSESTVSRIRTEHFPLTLESARPSHTSQYLCASSDILGWGTEAFFGQGTRLTVV.

The V call is TRBV10-3, the J call TRBJ2-6; D gene ambiguous. The CDR3 loop spans 13 amino acids. Germline CDR1 reads ENHRY; CDR2 reads SYGVKD. V was pared by 9 bases and J by 4 bases, with 10 bases between. CDR3 sequence: CAIAGAGANVLTF. In nucleotides, the CDR3 is TGTGCCATAGCAGGTGCCGGGGCCAACGTCCTGACTTTC.

This clone has a handful of counts. The chain employs TRBV30 and TRBJ2-5; possible D gene TRBD2, 5 bases. In germline, CDR1 is GTSNPN, CDR2 SVGIG (reference sequence). The CDR3 consists of 11 residues. Trimming took 5 bases from V and 2 from J, leaving 6 bases between them. The CDR3 reads CAWGGQETQYF. DNA for the CDR3: TGTGCCTGGGGAGGACAAGAGACCCAGTACTTC.

On this clone itself: This sample also contains other DNA sequences that code for the same CDR3. The rearrangement joins TRBV5-1 to TRBJ1-5; D unclear. The ends were cut back, 0 bases at V and 2 bases at J, with 9 bases in the middle. CDR1 and CDR2 (germline): SGHRS, YFSETQ. The CDR3 extends over 15 amino acids. The CDR3: CASSLDGVGNQPQHF. In DNA form, the CDR3 reads TGCGCCAGCAGCTTGGACGGGGTAGGCAATCAGCCCCAGCATTTT. The full variable domain, in which reference TRBV5-1 and TRBJ1-5 provide the parts outside the CDR3, is KAGVTQTPRYLIKTRGQQVTLSCSPISGHRSVSWYQQTPGQGLQFLFEYFSETQRNKGNFPGRFSGRQFSNSRSEMNVSTLELGDSALYLCASSLDGVGNQPQHFGDGTRLSIL.

This clone appeared once. The chain carries TRBV20-1 and TRBJ2-3, with 7 bases that match TRBD1. From germline, CDR1 is DFQATT and CDR2 SNEGSKA (reference sequence). This CDR3 region has 11 residues. The V segment lost 6 bases and the J segment 7 bases; nucleotides outside the gene matches: 4. As DNA, the CDR3 is TGCAGTGCCCCGGGACAGTATACGCAGTATTTT. It encodes CSAPGQYTQYF.

The genes are TRBV9 and TRBJ2-1, with 9 bases that match TRBD2. Germline loops: CDR1 SGDLS, CDR2 YYNGEE. This CDR3 comprises 17 residues. V was pared by 0 bases and J by 4 bases, with 8 bases of the junction left unmatched. CDR3 in DNA: TGTGCCAGCAGCGTAGGAGAATTGACTAGCGGTTACAATGAGCAGTTCTTC. This sequence encodes CASSVGELTSGYNEQFF.

This rearrangement joins TRBV7-3 to TRBJ2-5; D ambiguous. CDR1 and CDR2 (germline): SGHTA, FQGTGA. The V end was cut by 1 base, the J end by 5 bases, with 17 bases between. The CDR3 covers 16 residues. For the CDR3, the DNA is TGTGCCAGCAGCTTAAACGCTGTGATTCCCTCGGAGACCCAGTACTTC. This encodes CASSLNAVIPSETQYF.

The chain uses TRBV9 and TRBJ1-2; D call uncertain. There are 15 residues in the CDR3. The V gene's germline CDR1 is SGDLS and CDR2 YYNGEE. The ends were cut back, 1 base at V and 3 bases at J, with 13 bases in the middle. DNA of the CDR3: TGTGCCAGCAGCGTATCATCCGAGCGTCACTATGGCTACACCTTC. Translation gives CASSVSSERHYGYTF.

This chain uses TRBV7-9 with TRBJ1-2; D is unresolved. V was trimmed by 5 bases and J by 4 bases, leaving 11 bases between them. CDR1 and CDR2 (germline): SEHNR, FQNEAQ (reference sequence). The CDR3 is 13 amino acids. The CDR3 reads CASSPDGFYGYTF. The CDR3 coding sequence is TGTGCCAGCAGCCCGGACGGATTCTATGGCTACACCTTC.

The rearrangement joins TRBV5-1 to TRBJ1-3; D not resolved. The germline CDR1 and CDR2 sequences are SGHRS and YFSETQ. Between the trimmed V and J ends, which lost 0 bases and 0 bases, there was a span of 10 bases. CDR3 length: 16 amino acids. For the CDR3, the DNA is TGCGCCAGCAGCTTGGAAGCGGCTATCTCTGGAAACACCATATATTTT. Its protein is CASSLEAAISGNTIYF.

This sequence joins TRBV18 and TRBJ2-5; tentatively, D is TRBD1 or TRBD2 (5 bases each). The CDR3 is made up of 16 amino acids. The V end was cut by 3 bases, the J end by 7 bases, with 21 bases between. Germline CDR1 is KGHSH and CDR2 is LQKENI. CDR3 DNA sequence: TGTGCCAGCTCACCCCCTAGGACTGGGACCCCGGGGACCCAGTACTTC. It yields the protein CASSPPRTGTPGTQYF.